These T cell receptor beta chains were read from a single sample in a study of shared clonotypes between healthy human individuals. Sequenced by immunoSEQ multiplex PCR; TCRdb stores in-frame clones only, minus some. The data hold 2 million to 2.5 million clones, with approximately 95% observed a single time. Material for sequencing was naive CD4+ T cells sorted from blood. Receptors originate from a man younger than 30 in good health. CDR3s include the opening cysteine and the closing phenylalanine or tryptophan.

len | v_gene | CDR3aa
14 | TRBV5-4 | CASSSRQSEGGYTF
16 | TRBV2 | CASSEAEGSRVYEQYF
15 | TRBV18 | CASSPAGGTNSPLHF
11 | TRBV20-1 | CSAGGFTEAFF
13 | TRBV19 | CASTLGGTDTQYF
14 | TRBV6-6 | CASSSVRENTEAFF
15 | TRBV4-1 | CASSQGQVSNQPQHF
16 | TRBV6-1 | CASSEFLLEAKNIQYF
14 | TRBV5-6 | CASSRPGGINEQFF
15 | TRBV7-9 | CASSERGSSYNEQFF
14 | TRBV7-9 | CASSSLTEGYGYTF
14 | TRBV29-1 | CSAPGRSQSGTQYF
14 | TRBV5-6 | CASSYTGGGETQYF
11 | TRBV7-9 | CASSPNYEQYF
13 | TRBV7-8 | CASSSDPRYEQYF
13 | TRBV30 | CASSRGSTDTQYF
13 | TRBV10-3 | CAISAQGNYGYTF
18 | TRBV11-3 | CASSPTSGRGISTDTQYF
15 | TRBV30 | CAWTGYGGTTYEQYF
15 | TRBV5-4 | CASSRGGGSTDTQYF
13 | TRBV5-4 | CASSSSGTDTQYF
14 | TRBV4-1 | CASSGNSYNQPQHF
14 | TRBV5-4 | CASSPRQGLAEAFF
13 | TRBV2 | CASTPQGAEKLFF
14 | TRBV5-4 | CASSVGGPKKTQYF
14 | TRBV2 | CASSEYRWDTEAFF
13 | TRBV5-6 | CASSDGINNEQFF
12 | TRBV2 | CASSVGTETQYF